This T cell receptor (beta chain) was profiled in a study of T cell responses to AZD1222 COVID-19 vaccine. The data were produced by immunoSEQ multiplex PCR, yet TCRdb's version contains in-frame clones alone and is incomplete. This sample has approximately 74,000 clones, with about nine tenths found just once. Sample: peripheral blood, taken on day 0 of AZD1222 vaccination. The source of this sequence is an adult in good health.

As DNA, the CDR3 is TGTGCCGTCCTCCCCAGAGCCTACGAGCAGTACTTC. Protein sequence: CAVLPRAYEQYF. The chain carries TRBV6-5 and TRBJ2-7; no clear D gene. The V gene lost 11 bases and the J gene lost 2 bases, with 13 bases spanning the gap. The CDR3 is made up of 12 amino acids. Germline assignment: CDR1 MNHEY and CDR2 SVGAGI.